This entry lists 25 T cell receptor beta chains sequenced from one sample in a study of CD8+CD57+ T cells in acquired aplastic anemia. An expansion of CD8+CD57+ cells by flow cytometry had been shown in patients chosen for sequencing. Both TCR beta VDJ combination and CDR3 sequence profiling were carried out. Genomic DNA was the template for this profiling. TCRdb itself ran the reads through MiXCR, one entry per CDR3 protein. The sample records hundreds of thousands of distinct CDR3 sequences, around 46% being singletons. The sample was sorted CD4+, CD8+, or CD8+CD57+ T cells (not recorded which) from PBMCs. The receptors come from a human donor with aplastic anemia.

This rearrangement joins TRBV19 to TRBJ1-5; TRBD1 is a possible D gene (6 bases). V gave up 7 bases and J gave up 1 base, with 17 bases separating them. This CDR3 is 16 amino acids long. Germline V gene sequence: CDR1 LNHDA, CDR2 SQIVND (reference sequence). CDR3 in amino acids: CASNSQGGKSNQPQHF. The DNA for the CDR3 is TGTGCCAGTAACTCACAGGGTGGAAAGAGCAATCAGCCCCAGCATTTT.

J is TRBJ2-7 and V is TRBV11-2; 9 bases line up with TRBD1. Trimming took 5 bases from V and 3 from J; bases not matched to a gene: 8. This CDR3 is 15 amino acids long. CDR1 is SGHAT, CDR2 FQNNGV, per germline. The chain's CDR3 is CASSPWGQGYYEQYF. The DNA for the CDR3 is TGTGCCAGCAGCCCATGGGGACAGGGATACTACGAGCAGTACTTC.

In its sample, this clonotype was seen a few times. The chain carries TRBV27 and TRBJ1-2; possibly TRBD1 for D (5 bases). This CDR3 has 14 amino acids. In germline, CDR1 is MNHEY, CDR2 SMNVEV (reference sequence). V was trimmed by 5 bases and J by 0 bases, leaving 10 bases between them. In nucleotides, the CDR3 is TGTGCCAGCAGTGACAGCTATCCTAACTATGGCTACACCTTC. Its translation: CASSDSYPNYGYTF.

This clonotype was seen many times. The CDR3 coding sequence is TGCAGTGTTGGACTAGCGGGGACAGATACGCAGTATTTT. This gives the protein CSVGLAGTDTQYF. This sequence joins TRBV20-1 and TRBJ2-3, with 12 nucleotides matching TRBD2. The CDR3 is made up of 13 amino acids. J lost 3 bases, V lost 7 bases, and 2 bases had no gene match. Germline-derived CDR1 and CDR2 are DFQATT and SNEGSKA (reference sequence).

There are a few counts of this clonotype. This chain connects TRBV25-1 to TRBJ2-2, with 8 bases fitting TRBD1. V lost 8 bases, J lost 5 bases, and 13 bases stayed unmatched. Germline-derived CDR1 and CDR2 are MGHDK and SYGVNS. CDR3 length equals 16 residues. The CDR3 region is CASATSGQGWTGELFF. CDR3 nucleotides: TGTGCCAGCGCCACAAGTGGACAGGGTTGGACCGGGGAGCTGTTTTTT.

The CDR3 spells CASSTGQRGGQSEQYF. Written as DNA, the CDR3 is TGTGCCAGTAGTACGGGACAGCGAGGGGGTCAGAGTGAGCAGTATTTT. The V and J genes are TRBV19 and TRBJ2-3; 7 positions agree with TRBD1. This CDR3 comprises 16 residues. With V trimmed by 4 bases and J by 11 bases, 18 bases remained unmatched. Germline CDR1 is LNHDA and CDR2 is SQIVND (reference sequence).

This clonotype was observed a handful of times. The V call is TRBV7-9, the J call TRBJ2-7; tentatively, D is TRBD1 (6 bases). In germline, CDR1 is SEHNR, CDR2 FQNEAQ (reference sequence). The CDR3 extends over 14 amino acids. Trimming cost V 5 bases and J 0 bases, with 11 bases left between them. This CDR3 is CASSHRTDSYEQYF. CDR3 DNA sequence: TGTGCCAGCAGCCACCGGACAGACTCCTACGAGCAGTACTTC.

This chain links TRBV7-9 with TRBJ2-7; D perhaps matches TRBD1 (6 bases). In germline, CDR1 is SEHNR, CDR2 FQNEAQ (reference sequence). CDR3 length: 14 residues. The ends were cut back, 5 bases at V and 3 bases at J, with 14 bases in the middle. The CDR3 loop reads CASSAQDRHYEQYF. In nucleotides, the CDR3 is TGTGCCAGCAGCGCCCAGGACAGACACTACGAGCAGTACTTC.

Remarks on this clonotype: At one of its ends the junction is not consistent with the germline gene, which may arise from a read error. The gene calls are TRBV7-9 and TRBJ2-5; 7 bases align to TRBD1. The J call may be faulty, since TRBJ2-7 better matches the DNA end. The CDR3 runs to 15 residues. Germline V lookup: CDR1 SEHNR, CDR2 FQNEAQ (reference sequence). The CDR3 sequence is CASSQGYRGTYEQYF. The CDR3 DNA follows: TGCGCCAGCAGCCAAGGGTACAGGGGAACCTACGAGCAGTACTTC.

This clonotype was found many times. The chain is built from TRBV20-1 and TRBJ1-4, with 7 nucleotides matching TRBD1. Trimming took 3 bases from V and 5 from J; bases not matched to a gene: 6. This CDR3 contains 14 residues. The V gene's germline CDR1 is DFQATT and CDR2 SNEGSKA (reference sequence). CDR3 in amino acids: CSARPGQRNEKLFF. CDR3 in DNA: TGCAGTGCTAGGCCGGGACAGCGGAATGAAAAACTGTTTTTT.

This clonotype turned up a few times. CDR3 loop: CASTGGYLGQPQHF. CDR3 nucleotide sequence: TGTGCCAGCACTGGGGGTTATTTAGGTCAGCCCCAGCATTTT. The genes are TRBV6-5 and TRBJ1-5; maybe TRBD1 (5 bases). Between the trimmed V and J ends, which lost 7 bases and 6 bases, there was a span of 16 bases. Germline V gene data show CDR1 as MNHEY and CDR2 as SVGAGI. The CDR3 sequence is 14 residues long.

In this sample, this clonotype turned up many times. The gene calls are TRBV6-6 and TRBJ1-6; 7 nucleotides align to TRBD1. CDR1 is MNHNY and CDR2 is SVGAGI in the germline V gene (reference sequence). This CDR3 comprises 14 residues. V was pared by 2 bases and J by 10 bases, with 5 bases of the junction left unmatched. The CDR3 region is CASSYRQGGSPLHF. The CDR3 region has the DNA TGTGCCAGCAGTTACCGACAGGGAGGGTCACCCCTCCACTTT.

V gene TRBV6-1 combines with J gene TRBJ2-3, with 9 bases aligning to TRBD1. The V gene's germline CDR1 is MNHNS and CDR2 SASEGT. The length of the CDR3 is 15 residues. Losses at the gene ends were 1 base for V and 4 bases for J; bases not matched to a gene: 3. CDR3 loop: CASSEERTGADTQYF. Written as DNA, the CDR3 is TGTGCCAGCAGTGAAGAGAGGACAGGGGCAGATACGCAGTATTTT.

The sample holds many counts of this clonotype. This rearrangement joins TRBV4-1 to TRBJ2-7, with a possible D match to TRBD2 (5 bases). The CDR3 covers 18 residues. V gave up 0 bases and J gave up 3 bases, with 21 bases separating them. CDR1 and CDR2 (germline): MGHRA, YSYEKL. This CDR3 is CASSQDRYRGKLGYEQYF. The CDR3 DNA sequence: TGCGCCAGCAGCCAAGATCGGTATCGAGGGAAGTTAGGCTACGAGCAGTACTTC.

At least ten counts were recorded for this clonotype. CDR3 residues: CASSLDRRGGTEAFF. CDR3 bases: TGTGCCAGCAGCTTAGATCGGAGAGGGGGCACTGAAGCTTTCTTT. The J gene is TRBJ1-1, the V gene TRBV11-2; D perhaps matches TRBD1 (6 bases). The CDR3 covers 15 residues. Trimming left V 0 bases short and J 4 bases short, with 12 bases between. Germline V gives CDR1 SGHAT, CDR2 FQNNGV.

This clonotype was seen once. V and J are TRBV7-3 and TRBJ2-7; weak D call: TRBD2 (7 bases). V lost 2 bases and J 0 bases, leaving 14 bases between the germline ends. In germline, CDR1 is SGHTA, CDR2 FQGTGA. The CDR3 is 16 residues long. The CDR3 protein is CASSLGGGTNSYEQYF. The CDR3 DNA follows: TGTGCCAGCAGCTTAGGGGGGGGCACTAACTCCTACGAGCAGTACTTC.

The chain links TRBV12-3 or TRBV12-4 to TRBJ2-7; D tentatively reads TRBD1 or TRBD2 (5 bases each). V lost 1 base and J 6 bases, leaving 13 bases between the germline ends. The length of the CDR3 is 14 residues. This CDR3 is CASSLEVGVGEQYF. In DNA, the CDR3 is TGTGCCAGCAGTTTAGAGGTGGGGGTTGGCGAGCAGTACTTC.

The rearrangement links TRBV10-3 to TRBJ2-3; TRBD2 aligns across 7 bases. This CDR3 comprises 14 residues. After removal of 9 bases from V and 6 bases from J, the junction contained 12 bases not matched to a gene. Per the germline V gene, CDR1 is ENHRY and CDR2 is SYGVKD. The CDR3 nucleotides are TGTGCCATGTCCGGGAGGTTGGGGGAGGATACGCAGTATTTT. Translating it yields CAMSGRLGEDTQYF.

This clonotype was counted ten times or more. The chain is built from TRBV10-3 and TRBJ1-5, with D unresolved. CDR1 ENHRY and CDR2 SYGVKD come from the germline V gene. The V and J ends lost 4 bases and 6 bases respectively, with 13 bases between them. The CDR3 runs 14 residues. CDR3 sequence reads: CAISVEGTIQPQHF. The DNA of the CDR3 is TGTGCCATCAGTGTTGAAGGAACTATTCAGCCCCAGCATTTT.

This clonotype was recorded many times. J is TRBJ2-7 and V is TRBV5-6; weak D call: TRBD1 (5 bases). Between the trimmed V and J ends, which lost 0 bases and 6 bases, there was a span of 10 bases. Per the germline V gene, CDR1 is SGHDT and CDR2 is YYEEEE. The CDR3 contains 13 residues. The CDR3: CASSLGSRGEQYF. The CDR3 DNA sequence: TGTGCCAGCAGCTTGGGAAGTAGGGGCGAGCAGTACTTC.

This clonotype was seen ten or more times. The CDR3, as DNA: TGTGCCAGCAGCTCCGAGGGGGCTACAGTATCTCCTAGCACAGATACGCAGTATTTT. Protein: CASSSEGATVSPSTDTQYF. This chain connects TRBV7-9 to TRBJ2-3, with 7 bases that match TRBD1. This CDR3 comprises 19 residues. The V and J ends lost 4 bases and 0 bases, in that order; junction bases with no gene match: 16. Germline values: CDR1 SEHNR, CDR2 FQNEAQ (reference sequence).

As to this clonotype: A much larger clone sits a single nucleotide away, making a read error possible. Since the CDR3 does not end with the conserved phenylalanine or tryptophan, this likely comes from a read error. The chain uses TRBV6-5 and TRBJ2-5, with D perhaps matching TRBD2 (5 bases). The CDR3 totals 15 residues. V was pared by 7 bases and J by 0 bases, with 15 bases between. Germline values: CDR1 MNHEY, CDR2 SVGAGI. The CDR3 DNA sequence: TGTGCCAGCACCTCCTTCGGCGGGTACCAAGAGACCCAGTACCTC. Translating it yields CASTSFGGYQETQYL.

The rearrangement joins TRBV7-2 to TRBJ2-3; D remains ambiguous. The germline V gene has CDR1 SGHTA and CDR2 FQGNSA. CDR3 size: 15 residues. Trimming shortened V by 2 bases and J by 10 bases, and 19 bases separated the two germline ends. In DNA form, the CDR3 reads TGTGCCAGCAGCTTAATAGCAGGAGACCAGAGCCCGCAGTATTTT. Its protein is CASSLIAGDQSPQYF.

This clonotype has at least ten counts. The V call is TRBV15, the J call TRBJ2-7; TRBD2 is a possible D gene (5 bases). The V end lost 5 bases, the J end lost 1 base, and 12 bases lay between the germline ends. The CDR3 has 14 residues. The germline V gene encodes CDR1 LNHNV and CDR2 YYDKDF (reference sequence). The CDR3 protein is CATSSRGLSYEQYF. CDR3 DNA: TGTGCCACCAGCTCCAGAGGACTGTCCTACGAGCAGTACTTC.

This clonotype was seen more than once but under ten times. The rearrangement uses TRBV5-1 and TRBJ2-5; D is uncertain. This CDR3 has 12 amino acids. V was clipped by 4 bases and J by 5 bases, with 9 bases between them. Looked up from germline, CDR1 is SGHRS and CDR2 is YFSETQ. The CDR3 protein is CASSRTGETQYF. CDR3 coding DNA: TGCGCCAGCAGCCGTACCGGGGAGACCCAGTACTTC.